This T cell receptor beta chain was identified in a study of Ad26.COV2.S vaccination and SARS-CoV-2 variants. Regarding this clone: As yet, its antigen is unknown.

Study findings and constraints: The study found higher spike-specific TCR breadth in vaccine than placebo recipients. Non-spike TCR breadth showed similarity between vaccine and placebo recipients. The TCR breadth and depth analyses may have understated or missed part of the total T cell responses.

This CDR3 is built from 15 residues. Treatment defined: some 19 received Ad26.COV2.S at low or high dose, single or two shots; about 5 received placebo; per-sample allocation not given. Day 63 after the first vaccine or placebo injection was the time point for sampling. TCRdb's table, derived via immunoSEQ multiplex PCR, lists solely in-frame clones and lacks some. Counted here are about 350,000 clones, 85% occurring once; the ten biggest clones make up less than 4%. The V and J genes are TRBV1 and TRBJ2-3; the table's TRBD1 call for D was not verified on the DNA. TRBV1 is listed as a pseudogene. Sequencing used peripheral blood, obtained in a trial of Ad26.COV2.S vaccine versus placebo. The sequence derives from a person between 18 and 65 years old who received the Ad26.COV2.S COVID-19 vaccine or a placebo. The CDR3 nucleotides are TGCACCAGCAGCCAAGTTGGCCTACCAGGGGATACGCAGTATTTT. Encoded protein: CTSSQVGLPGDTQYF.